A selection of T cell receptor beta chains follows, all from one sample in a study of blood T cells in healthy people across ages. In TCRdb, the 5' RACE reads were re-called with MiXCR into one record per CDR3 protein. Of about 1.8 million distinct CDR3 sequences listed, roughly 50% are singletons. Sequenced input: blood. These receptors originate from a woman in her thirties or forties in good health. Both conserved end residues are part of each CDR3. D genes are given only for firm matches. The size field is filled for only some rows; it gives once, few, many or a size class.

D	J	size	V	CDR3	DNA
-	TRBJ2-6	few	TRBV4-3	CASSQEPPGSGANVLTF	TGCGCCAGCAGCCAAGAGCCGCCAGGTTCTGGGGCCAACGTCCTGACTTTC
-	TRBJ2-1	few	TRBV9	CASSVAGRGSYNEQFF	TGTGCCAGCAGCGTAGCGGGCAGGGGCTCCTACAATGAGCAGTTCTTC
TRBD1	TRBJ1-4	-	TRBV10-3	CAISEVRGRYEKLFF	TGTGCCATCAGTGAGGTTAGGGGGCGGTATGAAAAACTGTTTTTT
-	TRBJ2-5	once	TRBV5-1	CAGSLEVGGETQYF	TGCGCCGGCAGCTTGGAGGTGGGTGGAGAGACCCAGTACTTC
-	TRBJ2-3	few	TRBV4-3	CASSQVEIGFEETFKGTQYF	TGCGCCAGCAGCCAAGTAGAAATAGGATTCGAGGAGACGTTCAAGGGTACGCAGTATTTT
-	TRBJ2-7	few	TRBV6-1	CASSITNPGGGHYEQYF	TGTGCCAGCAGTATTACGAACCCAGGAGGGGGTCACTACGAGCAGTACTTC
TRBD1	TRBJ2-6	few	TRBV7-9	CASSLGRGTGASGANVLTF	TGTGCCAGCAGCTTAGGGCGTGGGACAGGCGCCTCTGGGGCCAACGTCCTGACTTTC
-	TRBJ2-1	few	TRBV4-1	CASSQERGGAGNEQFF	TGCGCCAGCAGCCAAGAGAGGGGGGGGGCGGGGAATGAGCAGTTCTTC
-	TRBJ2-7	-	TRBV9	CASSVDPGHLSYEQYF	TGTGCCAGCAGCGTGGACCCGGGACACTTGTCCTACGAGCAGTACTTC
TRBD1	TRBJ2-1	-	TRBV2	CASSSDRVLTETQFF	TGTGCCAGCTCTTCGGACAGGGTTTTGACGGAGACCCAGTTCTTC
TRBD2	TRBJ2-3	few	TRBV12-3/TRBV12-4	CASAGLAGGKETDTQYF	TGTGCCAGCGCGGGACTAGCGGGGGGGAAAGAGACAGATACGCAGTATTTT
-	TRBJ2-7	-	TRBV20-1	CSARESTVYEQYF	TGCAGTGCTAGAGAATCGACAGTCTACGAGCAGTACTTC
TRBD1	TRBJ1-2	-	TRBV28	CASRLPGQGGYTF	TGTGCCAGCCGCTTACCGGGACAGGGTGGCTACACCTTC
-	TRBJ2-7	-	TRBV6-1	CATASQGSTTGEQYF	TGTGCCACCGCTAGTCAGGGGAGTACTACGGGGGAGCAGTACTTC
TRBD1	TRBJ2-1	-	TRBV7-3	CASGDRALSEQFF	TGTGCCAGCGGGGACAGAGCTTTGTCTGAGCAGTTCTTC
TRBD1	TRBJ2-5	few	TRBV12-3/TRBV12-4	CASSARTGETQYF	TGTGCCAGCAGTGCCAGGACAGGGGAGACCCAGTACTTC
TRBD1	TRBJ2-7	few	TRBV28	CASSPPWTGGGEQYF	TGTGCCAGCAGCCCACCCTGGACAGGGGGCGGCGAGCAGTACTTC
-	TRBJ2-1	-	TRBV12-1	CASSLACGPRSAGEQFF	TGTGCCAGCAGCTTAGCTTGCGGACCGCGGTCGGCAGGGGAGCAGTTCTTC
-	TRBJ2-3	once	TRBV4-3	CASSQDSASVSTDTRYF	TGCGCCAGCAGCCAAGATTCGGCTAGCGTTAGCACAGATACGCGGTATTTT
-	TRBJ2-5	many	TRBV7-9	CASSLSGGMETQYF	TGTGCCAGCAGCTTATCAGGGGGGATGGAGACCCAGTACTTC
-	TRBJ2-5	few	TRBV2	CASSVLQETQYF	TGTGCCAGCAGTGTACTTCAAGAGACCCAGTACTTC
-	TRBJ2-5	-	TRBV28	CASSTTSIQETQYF	TGTGCCAGCAGCACCACTAGCATCCAAGAGACCCAGTACTTC
TRBD1	TRBJ2-5	-	TRBV6-6	CASSSPPEDRGQETQYF	TGTGCCAGCAGTTCTCCACCGGAGGACAGGGGGCAAGAGACCCAGTACTTC
TRBD2	TRBJ2-5	-	TRBV7-3	CASSTPLAGGINEQYF	TGTGCCAGCAGCACGCCTCTAGCGGGGGGTATCAATGAGCAGTACTTC
TRBD2	TRBJ2-3	-	TRBV7-2	CASIPPGGVWTDTQYF	TGTGCCAGCATCCCCCCGGGGGGGGTTTGGACAGATACGCAGTATTTT
-	TRBJ2-6	few	TRBV7-2	CASSLIGSPGANVLTF	TGTGCCAGCAGCCTAATTGGCTCCCCCGGGGCCAACGTCCTGACTTTC
TRBD2	TRBJ2-5	-	TRBV7-2	CASSLATRGGQETQYF	TGTGCCAGCAGCTTAGCTACGCGCGGGGGTCAAGAGACCCAGTACTTC
-	TRBJ2-1	-	TRBV6-1	CASGRQLYNEQFF	TGTGCCAGCGGTAGACAGCTCTACAATGAGCAGTTCTTC
-	TRBJ2-3	once	TRBV7-2	CASSLGLTRAIDTQYF	TGTGCCAGCAGCCTTGGTCTGACTAGGGCGATTGATACGCAGTATTTT
-	TRBJ2-1	few	TRBV4-3	CASSRGGTGNEQFF	TGCGCCAGCAGCCGAGGGGGGACCGGGAATGAGCAGTTCTTC
-	TRBJ2-7	few	TRBV27	CASRTWGSGEQYF	TGTGCCAGCAGGACGTGGGGCTCTGGAGAGCAGTACTTC
TRBD2	TRBJ2-5	few	TRBV7-2	CASSLVFGLAVETQYF	TGTGCCAGCAGCTTAGTTTTCGGGCTAGCGGTAGAGACCCAGTACTTC
-	TRBJ1-2	-	TRBV5-1	CASSAGTLNYGYTF	TGCGCCAGCAGCGCCGGGACCTTAAACTATGGCTACACCTTC
-	TRBJ2-5	once	TRBV4-3	CASSQGRTGNNEQYF	TGCGCCAGCAGCCAAGGACGGACTGGGAACAATGAGCAGTACTTC
-	TRBJ2-3	-	TRBV10-3	CAISEGAGITDTQYF	TGTGCCATCAGTGAGGGGGCAGGGATAACAGATACGCAGTATTTT
-	TRBJ2-3	-	TRBV14	CASSQASWGDTRYF	TGTGCCAGCAGCCAAGCATCCTGGGGAGATACGCGGTATTTT
-	TRBJ2-5	-	TRBV4-2	CASSQIRGKGETQYF	TGTGCCAGCAGCCAAATCCGGGGGAAGGGAGAGACCCAGTACTTC
TRBD1	TRBJ2-3	-	TRBV2	CASSERTGITDTQYF	TGTGCCAGCAGTGAAAGGACAGGGATCACAGATACGCAGTATTTT
TRBD2	TRBJ2-1	few	TRBV20-1	CSARGLAGGNEQFF	TGCAGTGCTAGAGGACTAGCGGGGGGTAATGAGCAGTTCTTC
-	TRBJ2-7	-	TRBV11-2	CASSPLGAYGYTFGSGTREQYF	-
TRBD1	TRBJ2-1	-	TRBV5-1	CASSLAGQGGHEQFF	TGCGCCAGCAGCTTGGCGGGACAGGGAGGACATGAGCAGTTCTTC
-	TRBJ1-5	-	TRBV21-1	CASSKARNGQNSDQPQHF	TGTGCCAGCAGCAAAGCGCGGAACGGTCAGAACTCGGATCAGCCCCAGCATTTT
-	TRBJ2-3	-	TRBV27	CASSARPTPFLDSSHLDTQYF	TGTGCCAGCAGTGCCCGCCCCACTCCGTTCCTCGACAGTTCTCATTTAGATACGCAGTATTTT
TRBD2	TRBJ2-5	many	TRBV7-2	CASSLGGGTETQYF	TGTGCCAGCAGCTTGGGCGGGGGGACAGAGACCCAGTACTTC
-	TRBJ1-4	-	TRBV27	CASSLSSPATNEKLFF	TGTGCCAGCAGTTTATCGTCTCCCGCAACTAATGAAAAACTGTTTTTT
-	TRBJ2-3	few	TRBV27	CASTVGRTTDTQYF	TGTGCCAGCACCGTTGGCAGGACCACAGATACGCAGTATTTT
TRBD1	TRBJ1-2	once	TRBV3-1	CASSQTNRGINYGYTF	TGTGCCAGCAGCCAAACCAACAGGGGCATTAACTATGGCTACACCTTC
-	TRBJ2-1	-	TRBV4-3	CASSQGVNWRDGTYNEQFF	TGCGCCAGCAGCCAAGGCGTTAATTGGAGGGACGGAACCTACAATGAGCAGTTCTTC
TRBD2	TRBJ2-3	-	TRBV12-3/TRBV12-4	CASRRTSGVTDTQYF	TGTGCCAGCAGGCGGACTAGCGGGGTCACAGATACGCAGTATTTT
-	TRBJ1-2	-	TRBV27	CASSFRRDNYGYTF	TGTGCCAGCAGTTTCCGACGGGATAACTATGGCTACACCTTC
-	TRBJ2-7	-	TRBV6-2/TRBV6-3	CASSLIGLGQRTTYEQYF	TGTGCCAGCAGCCTGATAGGACTCGGGCAGAGAACCACCTACGAGCAGTACTTC
TRBD2	TRBJ2-5	-	TRBV20-1	CSAPLAGDRETQYF	TGCAGTGCCCCGCTAGCGGGGGACAGGGAGACCCAGTACTTC
TRBD1	TRBJ1-2	few	TRBV7-2	CASSLPTGAGAGGYTF	TGTGCCAGCAGCTTACCGACAGGGGCGGGGGCAGGCGGCTACACCTTC
TRBD2	TRBJ2-5	few	TRBV27	CASTKTSGGNQETQYF	TGTGCCAGCACCAAGACTAGCGGGGGGAATCAGGAGACCCAGTACTTC
-	TRBJ2-3	-	TRBV3-1	CASSQWGAGSTDTQYF	TGTGCCAGCAGCCAGTGGGGGGCAGGGAGCACAGATACGCAGTATTTT